A single sample is the source of the 21 T cell receptor beta chains below, sequenced in a study of chemoradiotherapy in HPV16-positive cancers (dated by TCRdb to 2022 to 2024). Receptors were amplified or captured by the immunoSEQ multiplex PCR assay. TCRdb mirrors the immuneACCESS table, restricted to in-frame sequences. Some clones are absent from its copies; in checked studies, under half trace to an unresolved V gene, and the reason for the others is unknown. This sample has 25,000 to 35,000 clones in its table, and roughly nine tenths of those were observed once. The ten most abundant clones make up 22% of the sample. The starting material was blood, obtained from a patient who underwent chemoradiotherapy. Every receptor here comes from a human donor with HPV-associated anogenital cancer.

The CDR3 protein is CASSFDIPTGELFF. DNA of the CDR3: TGTGCCAGCAGCTTTGATATACCCACCGGGGAGCTGTTTTTT. This chain connects TRBV7-9 to TRBJ2-2, with D hard to call. V lost 3 bases to trimming and J lost 4 bases, with 9 bases between them. This CDR3 contains 14 residues. The germline V gene has CDR1 SEHNR and CDR2 FQNEAQ (reference sequence).

The chain links TRBV4-3 to TRBJ2-2, with no clear D. CDR3 length: 14 amino acids. Germline-derived CDR1 and CDR2 are LGHNA and YSLEER. With 0 bases removed from V and 4 bases from J, the gap between germline ends came to 6 bases. DNA for the CDR3: TGCGCCAGCAGCCAAGATTCGGGCACCGGGGAGCTGTTTTTT. Its protein product is CASSQDSGTGELFF.

The chain joins TRBV7-2 to TRBJ1-6, with D possibly being TRBD1 (6 bases). The CDR3 consists of 16 residues. The ends were cut back, 5 bases at V and 4 bases at J, with 15 bases in the middle. Germline V gene lookup returns CDR1 SGHTA and CDR2 FQGNSA. CDR3 DNA: TGTGCCAGCAGCCAAAACCGGGACACTTATAATTCACCCCTCCACTTT. Its protein is CASSQNRDTYNSPLHF.

The rearrangement links TRBV10-1 to TRBJ2-2; the match to TRBD2 covers 13 bases. This CDR3 is 16 amino acids long. J gave up 10 bases and V 4 bases, and 9 bases lay outside the gene matches. Germline loops: CDR1 WNHNN, CDR2 SYGVQD (reference sequence). CDR3 sequence reads: CASSGRTSGSSSELFF. In DNA, the CDR3 is TGCGCCAGCAGTGGACGGACTAGCGGGAGTTCTTCGGAGCTGTTTTTT.

V gene TRBV2 combines with J gene TRBJ2-7, with D possibly TRBD1 on 6 matching bases. The CDR3 extends over 16 amino acids. Trimming left V 3 bases short and J 7 bases short, with 22 bases between. Germline CDR1 is SNHLY and CDR2 is FYNNEI. CDR3 sequence: CASSDFSGRGNGEQYF. Here the CDR3 DNA reads TGTGCCAGCAGTGACTTCTCGGGCAGGGGAAATGGAGAGCAGTACTTC.

The J gene is TRBJ2-7, the V gene TRBV7-3, with a tentative D call TRBD1 (5 bases). CDR1 SGHTA and CDR2 FQGTGA come from the germline V gene. This CDR3 region has 15 residues. Trimming shortened V by 4 bases and J by 5 bases, and 18 bases separated the two germline ends. Here the CDR3 DNA reads TGTGCCAGCAGCTACCAGGGTATAGGGTTGGACGAGCAGTACTTC. Protein product: CASSYQGIGLDEQYF.

V usage is TRBV5-5 and J usage is TRBJ1-5, with TRBD1 identical over 7 bases. Per the germline V gene, CDR1 is SGHKS and CDR2 is YYEKEE (reference sequence). The CDR3 is 16 amino acids. With 4 bases clipped from V and 2 bases from J, the junction kept 9 bases outside the gene matches. This CDR3 is CASSPQGVMGNQPQHF. CDR3 bases: TGTGCCAGCAGCCCCCAGGGGGTAATGGGCAATCAGCCCCAGCATTTT.

The J gene is TRBJ2-7, the V gene TRBV7-9; 13 bases map to TRBD2. Trimming at V came to 2 bases and at J to 6 bases, leaving 7 bases not matched to a gene. The CDR3 covers 16 residues. The germline CDR1 and CDR2 sequences are SEHNR and FQNEAQ (reference sequence). The CDR3 reads CASSLPGLAGVTEQYF. CDR3 DNA: TGTGCCAGCAGCTTACCTGGACTAGCGGGAGTAACCGAGCAGTACTTC.

The genes are TRBV13 and TRBJ2-1; D possibly corresponds to TRBD2 (5 bases). Germline assignment: CDR1 PRHDT and CDR2 FYEKMQ (reference sequence). Deletions cut 0 bases from V and 8 bases from J, with 8 bases between. The CDR3 spans 13 residues. In DNA, the CDR3 is TGTGCCAGCAGCTTAGGCCTGGGAGATGAGCAGTTCTTC. Residues: CASSLGLGDEQFF. Supplemented by reference TRBV13 and TRBJ2-1, the full variable domain reads AAGVIQSPRHLIKEKRETATLKCYPIPRHDTVYWYQQGPGQDPQFLISFYEKMQSDKGSIPDRFSAQQFSDYHSELNMSSLELGDSALYFCASSLGLGDEQFFGPGTRLTVL.

V usage is TRBV5-1 and J usage is TRBJ2-5, with D tentatively TRBD2 (5 bases). Trimming cost V 0 bases and J 5 bases, with 23 bases left between them. Germline assignment: CDR1 SGHRS and CDR2 YFSETQ. The CDR3 consists of 18 residues. The CDR3 reads CASSLEGALQVGGETQYF. For the CDR3, the DNA is TGCGCCAGCAGCTTGGAGGGAGCGCTCCAGGTCGGCGGGGAGACCCAGTACTTC.

The chain recombines TRBV18 with TRBJ1-2; D not certain. Trimming shortened V by 6 bases and J by 6 bases, and 20 bases separated the two germline ends. Germline CDR1 and CDR2: KGHSH and LQKENI. This CDR3 spans 15 amino acids. The CDR3 bases are TGTGCCAGCTCCCCTTACGTTGAGGACTCGAATGGCTACACCTTC. Protein product: CASSPYVEDSNGYTF.

The V and J genes are TRBV6-6 and TRBJ2-3; 12 positions match TRBD2. In germline, CDR1 is MNHNY, CDR2 SVGAGI (reference sequence). Trimming cost V 7 bases and J 2 bases; bases outside gene matches: 7. CDR3 length: 16 amino acids. The CDR3 bases are TGTGCCAGCACTGCTAGCGGGGGGGCCGACACAGATACGCAGTATTTT. Encoded protein: CASTASGGADTDTQYF.

The rearrangement joins TRBV28 to TRBJ1-1; D remains ambiguous. V was trimmed by 6 bases and J by 7 bases, leaving 12 bases between them. The V gene's germline CDR1 is MDHEN and CDR2 SYDVKM. This CDR3 contains 12 residues. Here the CDR3 DNA reads TGTGCCAGCAGCCTCCGCAAGGGTGAAGCTTTCTTT. Protein product: CASSLRKGEAFF.

The chain joins TRBV2 to TRBJ2-5, with 10 bases identical to TRBD1. The germline V gene encodes CDR1 SNHLY and CDR2 FYNNEI. The CDR3 covers 15 residues. With 1 base clipped from V and 5 bases from J, the junction kept 4 bases outside the gene matches. The CDR3 DNA follows: TGTGCCAGCAGTGAAGGACAGGGGGCCGGTGAGACCCAGTACTTC. The encoded protein is CASSEGQGAGETQYF.

The J gene is TRBJ1-2, the V gene TRBV27; D might be TRBD1 (5 bases). The germline V gene encodes CDR1 MNHEY and CDR2 SMNVEV (reference sequence). This CDR3 is built from 16 residues. Trimming took 2 bases from V and 7 from J, leaving 20 bases between them. CDR3 sequence: CASSLQGTIILGGYTF. DNA for the CDR3: TGTGCCAGCAGTTTACAGGGTACCATCATACTCGGTGGCTACACCTTC.

The genes are TRBV10-3 and TRBJ2-2; D possibly uses TRBD1 or TRBD2 (6 bases each). CDR3 length: 16 residues. Germline assignment: CDR1 ENHRY and CDR2 SYGVKD. Trimming shortened V by 4 bases and J by 1 base, and 13 bases separated the two germline ends. Here the CDR3 reads CAISGVGGQNTGELFF. The CDR3 DNA sequence: TGTGCCATCAGTGGGGTAGGGGGGCAGAACACCGGGGAGCTGTTTTTT.

The chain combines TRBV19 with TRBJ2-7, with 7 bases fitting TRBD1. The CDR3 loop spans 13 amino acids. The V segment lost 9 bases and the J segment 5 bases; nucleotides outside the gene matches: 10. Germline V CDR1 and CDR2: LNHDA, SQIVND (reference sequence). For the CDR3, the DNA is TGTGCCAGCTCCGGGACAGTGGTCCACGAGCAGTACTTC. The encoded protein is CASSGTVVHEQYF.

The J gene is TRBJ2-7, the V gene TRBV27; perhaps TRBD2 as D (6 bases). The CDR3 loop spans 13 amino acids. With 5 bases removed from V and 3 bases from J, the gap between germline ends came to 11 bases. Germline CDR1 MNHEY, CDR2 SMNVEV (reference sequence). CDR3 amino acids: CASSRGTGYEQYF. CDR3 DNA sequence: TGTGCCAGCAGTCGGGGGACCGGCTACGAGCAGTACTTC.

The chain combines TRBV13 with TRBJ2-7, with 8 bases aligning to TRBD2. Trimming cost V 8 bases and J 2 bases; bases outside gene matches: 11. Looked up from germline, CDR1 is PRHDT and CDR2 is FYEKMQ (reference sequence). The CDR3 has 15 amino acids. In DNA, the CDR3 is TGTGCCAGCTTTATCAGGGGAGCGGGGGCCTACGAGCAGTACTTC. Translated, it gives CASFIRGAGAYEQYF.

Remarks on this clone: Sequence at one end of the junction differs from germline and may be a read error. The chain carries TRBV15 and TRBJ2-1, with TRBD2 identical over 7 bases. Germline lookup yields CDR1 LNHNV and CDR2 YYDKDF (reference sequence). The CDR3 has 16 amino acids. CDR3 amino acids: CATNRDQLPSGLAQFF. The DNA for the CDR3 is TGTGCCACCAACAGAGATCAACTGCCTAGCGGTCTGGCGCAGTTCTTC.

The CDR3 loop is CASSDYFLGSVQNQPQHF. The CDR3 DNA sequence: TGTGCCAGCAGTGATTATTTTTTGGGCTCCGTACAGAATCAGCCCCAGCATTTT. V gene TRBV6-1 combines with J gene TRBJ1-5; D remains ambiguous. In germline, CDR1 is MNHNS, CDR2 SASEGT. This CDR3 region has 18 residues. The V gene lost 3 bases and the J gene lost 4 bases, with 22 bases spanning the gap.